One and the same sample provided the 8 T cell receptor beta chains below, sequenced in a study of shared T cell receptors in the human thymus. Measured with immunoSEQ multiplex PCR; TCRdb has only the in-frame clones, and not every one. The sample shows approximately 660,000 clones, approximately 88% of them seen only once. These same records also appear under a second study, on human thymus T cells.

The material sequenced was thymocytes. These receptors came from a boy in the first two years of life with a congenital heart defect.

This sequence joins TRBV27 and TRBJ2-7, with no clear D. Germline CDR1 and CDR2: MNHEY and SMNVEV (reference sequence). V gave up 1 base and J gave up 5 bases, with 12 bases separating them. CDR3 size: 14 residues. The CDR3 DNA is TGTGCCAGCAGTTTATGGGCAGGTATTAACGAGCAGTACTTC. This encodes CASSLWAGINEQYF.

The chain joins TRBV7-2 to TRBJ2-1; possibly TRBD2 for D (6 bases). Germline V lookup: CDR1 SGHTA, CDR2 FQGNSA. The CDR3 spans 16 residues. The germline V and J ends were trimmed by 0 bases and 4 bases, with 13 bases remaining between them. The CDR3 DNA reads TGTGCCAGCAGCTTAGCCCACAGCGGGTCATACAATGAGCAGTTCTTC. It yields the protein CASSLAHSGSYNEQFF.

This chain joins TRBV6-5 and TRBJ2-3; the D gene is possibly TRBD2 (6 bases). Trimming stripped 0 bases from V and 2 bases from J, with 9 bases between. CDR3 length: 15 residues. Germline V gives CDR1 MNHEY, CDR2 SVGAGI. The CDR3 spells CASSYSAGTTDTQYF. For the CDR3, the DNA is TGTGCCAGCAGTTACTCGGCGGGGACCACAGATACGCAGTATTTT.

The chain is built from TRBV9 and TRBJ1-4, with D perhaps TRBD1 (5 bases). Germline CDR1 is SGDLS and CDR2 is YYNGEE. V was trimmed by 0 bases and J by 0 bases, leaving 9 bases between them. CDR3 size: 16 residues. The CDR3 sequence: CASSVAAGTTNEKLFF. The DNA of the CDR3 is TGTGCCAGCAGCGTAGCGGCAGGGACAACTAATGAAAAACTGTTTTTT.

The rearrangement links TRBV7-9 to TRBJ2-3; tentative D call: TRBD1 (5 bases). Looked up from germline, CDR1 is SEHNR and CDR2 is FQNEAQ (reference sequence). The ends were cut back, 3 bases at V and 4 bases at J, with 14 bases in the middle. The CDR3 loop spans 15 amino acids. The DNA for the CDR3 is TGTGCCAGCAGCTTGCGTGGACAAGTAGCAGATACGCAGTATTTT. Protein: CASSLRGQVADTQYF.

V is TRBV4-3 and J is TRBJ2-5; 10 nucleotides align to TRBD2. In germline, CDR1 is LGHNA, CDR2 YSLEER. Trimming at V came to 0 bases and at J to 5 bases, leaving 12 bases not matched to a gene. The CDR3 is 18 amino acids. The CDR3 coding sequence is TGCGCCAGCAGCCAAGATCCCCGGGGTAGCGGGAGGTGCGAGACCCAGTACTTC. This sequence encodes CASSQDPRGSGRCETQYF.

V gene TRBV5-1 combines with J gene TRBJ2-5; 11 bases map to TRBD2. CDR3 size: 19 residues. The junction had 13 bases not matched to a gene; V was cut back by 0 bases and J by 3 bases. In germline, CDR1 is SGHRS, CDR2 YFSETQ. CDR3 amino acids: CASSLAGTSGTHCEETQYF. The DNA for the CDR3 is TGCGCCAGCAGCTTGGCCGGGACTAGCGGAACCCATTGCGAAGAGACCCAGTACTTC. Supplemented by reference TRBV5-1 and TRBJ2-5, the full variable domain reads KAGVTQTPRYLIKTRGQQVTLSCSPISGHRSVSWYQQTPGQGLQFLFEYFSETQRNKGNFPGRFSGRQFSNSRSEMNVSTLELGDSALYLCASSLAGTSGTHCEETQYFGPGTRLLVL.

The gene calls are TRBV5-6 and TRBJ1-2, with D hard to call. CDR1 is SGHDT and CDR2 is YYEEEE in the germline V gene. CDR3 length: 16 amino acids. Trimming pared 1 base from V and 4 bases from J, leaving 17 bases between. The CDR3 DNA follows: TGTGCCAGCAGCTTGTACTCGACGGTCTCGGGCTATGGCTACACCTTC. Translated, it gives CASSLYSTVSGYGYTF.